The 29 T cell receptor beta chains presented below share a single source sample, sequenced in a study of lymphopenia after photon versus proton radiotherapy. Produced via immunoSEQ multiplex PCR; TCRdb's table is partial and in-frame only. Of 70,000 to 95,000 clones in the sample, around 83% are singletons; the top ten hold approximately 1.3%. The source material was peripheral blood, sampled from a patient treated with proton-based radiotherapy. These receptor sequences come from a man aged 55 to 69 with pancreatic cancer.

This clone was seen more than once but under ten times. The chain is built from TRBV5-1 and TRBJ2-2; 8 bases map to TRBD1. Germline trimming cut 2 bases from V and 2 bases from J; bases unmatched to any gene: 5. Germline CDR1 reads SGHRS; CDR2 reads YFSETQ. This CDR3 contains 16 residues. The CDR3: CASSFRTGFNTGELFF. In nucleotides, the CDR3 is TGCGCCAGCAGCTTTCGGACAGGGTTTAACACCGGGGAGCTGTTTTTT.

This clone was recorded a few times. The CDR3: CSAGIYGYTF. CDR3 sequence (DNA): TGCAGTGCTGGGATTTATGGCTACACCTTC. The chain has TRBV20-1 and TRBJ1-2, with D unclear. The CDR3 extends over 10 amino acids. V dropped 5 bases and J dropped 5 bases, with 6 bases sitting between them. Looked up from germline, CDR1 is DFQATT and CDR2 is SNEGSKA (reference sequence).

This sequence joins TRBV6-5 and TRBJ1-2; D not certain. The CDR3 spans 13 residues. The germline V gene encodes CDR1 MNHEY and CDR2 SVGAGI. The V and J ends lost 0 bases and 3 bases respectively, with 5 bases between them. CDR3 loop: CASSYSIDYGYTF. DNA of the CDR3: TGTGCCAGCAGTTACTCTATAGACTATGGCTACACCTTC.

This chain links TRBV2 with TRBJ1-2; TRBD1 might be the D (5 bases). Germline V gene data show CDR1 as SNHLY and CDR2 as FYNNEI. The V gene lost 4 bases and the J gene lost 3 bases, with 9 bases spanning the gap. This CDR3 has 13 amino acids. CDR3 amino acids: CASSAAGHYGYTF. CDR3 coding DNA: TGTGCCAGCAGTGCGGCAGGGCACTATGGCTACACCTTC.

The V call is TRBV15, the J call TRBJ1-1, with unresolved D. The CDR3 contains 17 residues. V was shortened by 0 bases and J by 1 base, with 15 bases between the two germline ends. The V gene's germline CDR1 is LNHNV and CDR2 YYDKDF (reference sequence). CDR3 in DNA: TGTGCCACCAGCAGAGAATTCCGGGTGTCGGGGAACACTGAAGCTTTCTTT. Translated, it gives CATSREFRVSGNTEAFF.

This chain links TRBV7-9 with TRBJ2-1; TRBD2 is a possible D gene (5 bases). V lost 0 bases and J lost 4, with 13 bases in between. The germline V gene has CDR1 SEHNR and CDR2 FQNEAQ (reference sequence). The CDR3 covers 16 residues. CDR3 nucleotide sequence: TGTGCCAGCAGCTTAGCAGTGGGGTCGGGGTACAATGAGCAGTTCTTC. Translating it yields CASSLAVGSGYNEQFF.

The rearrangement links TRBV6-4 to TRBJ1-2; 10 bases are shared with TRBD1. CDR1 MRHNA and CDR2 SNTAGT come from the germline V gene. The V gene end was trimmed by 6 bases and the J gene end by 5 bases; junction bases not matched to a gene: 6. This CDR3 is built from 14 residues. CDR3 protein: CASRPGQGLYGYTF. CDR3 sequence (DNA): TGTGCCAGCAGACCGGGACAGGGGTTGTATGGCTACACCTTC.

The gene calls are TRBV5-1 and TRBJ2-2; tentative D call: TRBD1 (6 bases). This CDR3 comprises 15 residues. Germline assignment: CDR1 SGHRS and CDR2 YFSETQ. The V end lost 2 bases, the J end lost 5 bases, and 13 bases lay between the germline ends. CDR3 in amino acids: CASSFKAGVTGELFF. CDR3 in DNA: TGCGCCAGCAGCTTCAAGGCAGGGGTAACCGGGGAGCTGTTTTTT.

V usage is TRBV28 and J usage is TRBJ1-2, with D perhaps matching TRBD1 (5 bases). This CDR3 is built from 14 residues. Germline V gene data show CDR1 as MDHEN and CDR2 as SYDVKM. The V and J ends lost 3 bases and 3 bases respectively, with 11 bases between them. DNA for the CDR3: TGTGCCAGCAGTTTCCTCGGGGGAGACTATGGCTACACCTTC. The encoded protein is CASSFLGGDYGYTF.

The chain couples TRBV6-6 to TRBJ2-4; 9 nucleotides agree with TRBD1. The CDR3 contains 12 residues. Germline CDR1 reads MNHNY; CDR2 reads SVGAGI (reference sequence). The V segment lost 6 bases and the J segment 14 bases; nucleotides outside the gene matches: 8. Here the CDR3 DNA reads TGTGCCAGCAGCCCCCGGGACAGGGAAGAGTACTTC. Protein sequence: CASSPRDREEYF.

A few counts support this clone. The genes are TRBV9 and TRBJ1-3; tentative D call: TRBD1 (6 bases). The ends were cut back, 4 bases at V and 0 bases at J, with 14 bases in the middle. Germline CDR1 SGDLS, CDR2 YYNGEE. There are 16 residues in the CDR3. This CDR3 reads CASSPLGQSSGNTIYF. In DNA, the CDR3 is TGTGCCAGCAGCCCCCTTGGACAGAGCTCTGGAAACACCATATATTTT.

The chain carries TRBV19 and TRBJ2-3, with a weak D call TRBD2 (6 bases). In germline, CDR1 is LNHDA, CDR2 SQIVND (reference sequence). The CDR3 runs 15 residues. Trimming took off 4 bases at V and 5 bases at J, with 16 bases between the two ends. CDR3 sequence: CASSKAGSTLDTQYF. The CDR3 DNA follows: TGTGCCAGTAGTAAGGCGGGGTCTACACTAGATACGCAGTATTTT.

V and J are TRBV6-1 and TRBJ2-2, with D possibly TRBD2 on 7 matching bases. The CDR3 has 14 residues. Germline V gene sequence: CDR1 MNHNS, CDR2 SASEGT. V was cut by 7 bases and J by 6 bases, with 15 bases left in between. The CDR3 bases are TGTGCCAGCACCCTGAAAGGGGGGGCCGGGGAGCTGTTTTTT. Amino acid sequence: CASTLKGGAGELFF.

DNA for the CDR3: TGTGCCACCAGCAGTATACAGGGTATCGAGACCCAGTACTTC. This encodes CATSSIQGIETQYF. The chain carries TRBV15 and TRBJ2-5; TRBD1 might be the D (6 bases). V was trimmed by 3 bases and J by 5 bases, leaving 13 bases between them. Germline values: CDR1 LNHNV, CDR2 YYDKDF (reference sequence). This CDR3 is built from 14 residues. The variable domain in full, completed from reference TRBV15 and TRBJ2-5, reads DAMVIQNPRYQVTQFGKPVTLSCSQTLNHNVMYWYQQKSSQAPKLLFHYYDKDFNNEADTPDNFQSRRPNTSFCFLDIRSPGLGDTAMYLCATSSIQGIETQYFGPGTRLLVL.

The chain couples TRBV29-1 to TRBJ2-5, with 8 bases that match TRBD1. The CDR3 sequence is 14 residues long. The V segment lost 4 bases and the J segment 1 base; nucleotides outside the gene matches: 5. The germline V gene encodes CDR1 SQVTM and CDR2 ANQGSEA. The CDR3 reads CSVGAGGFQETQYF. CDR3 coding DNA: TGCAGCGTTGGGGCAGGGGGCTTCCAAGAGACCCAGTACTTC.

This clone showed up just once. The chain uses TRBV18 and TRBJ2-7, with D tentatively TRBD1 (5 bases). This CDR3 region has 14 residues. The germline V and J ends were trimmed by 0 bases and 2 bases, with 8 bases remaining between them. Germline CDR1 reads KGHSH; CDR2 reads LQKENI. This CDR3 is CASSPPTDTYEQYF. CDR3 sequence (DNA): TGTGCCAGCTCACCACCGACAGATACCTACGAGCAGTACTTC. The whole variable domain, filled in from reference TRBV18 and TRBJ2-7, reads NAGVMQNPRHLVRRRGQEARLRCSPMKGHSHVYWYRQLPEEGLKFMVYLQKENIIDESGMPKERFSAEFPKEGPSILRIQQVVRGDSAAYFCASSPPTDTYEQYFGPGTRLTVT.

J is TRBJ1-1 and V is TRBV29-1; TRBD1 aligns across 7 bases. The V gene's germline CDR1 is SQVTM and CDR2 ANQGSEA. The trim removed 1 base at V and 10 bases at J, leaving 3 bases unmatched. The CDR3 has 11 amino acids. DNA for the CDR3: TGCAGCGTTGAAGGACAGGGCGGAGCTTTCTTT. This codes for CSVEGQGGAFF.

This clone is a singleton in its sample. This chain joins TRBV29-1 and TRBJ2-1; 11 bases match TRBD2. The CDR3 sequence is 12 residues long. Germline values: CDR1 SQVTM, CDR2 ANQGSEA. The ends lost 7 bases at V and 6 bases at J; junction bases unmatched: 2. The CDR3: CSGTSGPNEQFF. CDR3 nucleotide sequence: TGCAGCGGGACTAGCGGGCCCAATGAGCAGTTCTTC.

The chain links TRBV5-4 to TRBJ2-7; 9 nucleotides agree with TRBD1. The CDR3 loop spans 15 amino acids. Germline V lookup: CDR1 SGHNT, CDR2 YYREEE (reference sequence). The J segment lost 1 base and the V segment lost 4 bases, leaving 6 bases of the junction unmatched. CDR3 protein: CASSQPGTGSYEQYF. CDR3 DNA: TGTGCCAGCAGCCAACCCGGGACAGGGTCCTACGAGCAGTACTTC.

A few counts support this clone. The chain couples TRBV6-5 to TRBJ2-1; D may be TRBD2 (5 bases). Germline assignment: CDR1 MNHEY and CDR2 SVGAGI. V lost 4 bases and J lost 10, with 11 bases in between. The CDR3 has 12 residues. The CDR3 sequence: CASSSTSGEQFF. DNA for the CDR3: TGTGCCAGCAGTTCCACGTCGGGGGAGCAGTTCTTC.

The DNA for the CDR3 is TGTGCCAGCAGAGACAGGGCTTCGTATACTGAAGCTTTCTTT. Its translation is CASRDRASYTEAFF. The rearrangement joins TRBV6-5 to TRBJ1-1, with 7 bases fitting TRBD1. The CDR3 extends over 14 amino acids. CDR1 MNHEY and CDR2 SVGAGI come from the germline V gene. V was clipped by 6 bases and J by 5 bases; unmatched bases: 9.

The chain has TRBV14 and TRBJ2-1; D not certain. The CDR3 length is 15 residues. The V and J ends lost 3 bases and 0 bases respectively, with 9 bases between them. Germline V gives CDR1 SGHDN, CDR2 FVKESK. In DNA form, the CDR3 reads TGTGCCAGCAGCCAGGACGGCTTCTCCTACAATGAGCAGTTCTTC. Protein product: CASSQDGFSYNEQFF.

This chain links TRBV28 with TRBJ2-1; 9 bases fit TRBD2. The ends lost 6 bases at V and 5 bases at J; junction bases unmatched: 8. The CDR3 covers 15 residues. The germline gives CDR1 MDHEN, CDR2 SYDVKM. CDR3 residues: CASRRSGTSHNEQFF. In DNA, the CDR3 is TGTGCCAGCAGACGCTCCGGGACTAGCCACAATGAGCAGTTCTTC. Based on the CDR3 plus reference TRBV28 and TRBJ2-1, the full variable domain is DVKVTQSSRYLVKRTGEKVFLECVQDMDHENMFWYRQDPGLGLRLIYFSYDVKMKEKGDIPEGYSVSREKKERFSLILESASTNQTSMYLCASRRSGTSHNEQFFGPGTRLTVL.

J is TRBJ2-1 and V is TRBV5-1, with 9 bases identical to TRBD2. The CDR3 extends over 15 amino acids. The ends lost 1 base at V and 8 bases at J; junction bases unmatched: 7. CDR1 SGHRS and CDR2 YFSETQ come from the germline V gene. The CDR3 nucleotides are TGCGCCAGCAGCTTGACCATTAGCGGGAGCTATGAGCAGTTCTTC. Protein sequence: CASSLTISGSYEQFF.

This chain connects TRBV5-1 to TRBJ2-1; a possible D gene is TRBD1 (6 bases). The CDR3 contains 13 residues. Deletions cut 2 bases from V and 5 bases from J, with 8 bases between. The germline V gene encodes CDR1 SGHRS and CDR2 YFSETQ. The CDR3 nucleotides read TGCGCCAGCAGCTTATCAGGGGACAATGAGCAGTTCTTC. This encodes CASSLSGDNEQFF. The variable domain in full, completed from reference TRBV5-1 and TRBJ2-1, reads KAGVTQTPRYLIKTRGQQVTLSCSPISGHRSVSWYQQTPGQGLQFLFEYFSETQRNKGNFPGRFSGRQFSNSRSEMNVSTLELGDSALYLCASSLSGDNEQFFGPGTRLTVL.

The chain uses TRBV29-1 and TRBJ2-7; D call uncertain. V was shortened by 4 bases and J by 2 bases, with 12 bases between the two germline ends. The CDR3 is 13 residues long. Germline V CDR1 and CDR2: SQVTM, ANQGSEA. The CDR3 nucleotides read TGCAGCGTTGTAGGGAACAGAGCCTACGAGCAGTACTTC. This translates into CSVVGNRAYEQYF.

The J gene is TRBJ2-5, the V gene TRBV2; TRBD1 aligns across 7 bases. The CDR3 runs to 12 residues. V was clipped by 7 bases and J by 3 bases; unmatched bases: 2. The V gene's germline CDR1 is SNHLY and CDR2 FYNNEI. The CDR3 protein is CASNTGEETQYF. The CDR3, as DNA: TGTGCCAGCAACACAGGGGAAGAGACCCAGTACTTC.

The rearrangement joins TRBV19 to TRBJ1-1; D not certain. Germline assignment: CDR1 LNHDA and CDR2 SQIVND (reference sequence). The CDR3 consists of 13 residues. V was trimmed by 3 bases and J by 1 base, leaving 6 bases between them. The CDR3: CASSMLQNTEAFF. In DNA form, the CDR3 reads TGTGCCAGTAGTATGCTACAGAACACTGAAGCTTTCTTT.

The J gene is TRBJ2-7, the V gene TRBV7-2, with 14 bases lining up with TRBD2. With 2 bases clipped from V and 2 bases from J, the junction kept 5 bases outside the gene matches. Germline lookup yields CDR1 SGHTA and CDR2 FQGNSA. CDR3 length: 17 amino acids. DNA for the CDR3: TGTGCCAGCAGCTTACAGGGACTAGCGGGAGTCGCCTACGAGCAGTACTTC. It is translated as CASSLQGLAGVAYEQYF.